These T cell receptor beta chains were read from a single sample in a study of T cell changes during pregnancy in multiple sclerosis. Only in-frame clones appear in the TCRdb table, and some are missing; sequencing was by immunoSEQ multiplex PCR. The sample lists tens of thousands of clones, about 92% occurring once. This material consisted of peripheral blood, taken in the third trimester of pregnancy. These TCRs come from a female donor in good health, enrolled as a control in a pregnancy study. Each CDR3 is given with its conserved first and last residue. The D gene is left open where the match is weak. Size tells how often a clone was seen (once, few, many) or the class of an expanded clone, and some rows leave it out.

CDR3: CASSMGRDRGYEQYF
DNA: TGTGCCAGTAGTATGGGTCGGGACAGGGGATACGAGCAGTACTTC
D: TRBD1
J: TRBJ2-7
V: TRBV19
size: once

CDR3: CASSQDRTGRDNQPQHF
DNA: TGTGCCAGCAGCCAAGATAGAACAGGGAGGGACAATCAGCCCCAGCATTTT
D: .
J: TRBJ1-5
V: TRBV14
size: .

CDR3: CASSLAQGSSGETQYF
DNA: TGTGCCAGCAGCTTAGCACAGGGCTCTTCGGGAGAGACCCAGTACTTC
D: .
J: TRBJ2-5
V: TRBV7-6
size: .

CDR3: CASSLTRGPRDYEQYF
DNA: TGTGCCAGCAGTTTAACCAGGGGGCCAAGAGACTACGAGCAGTACTTC
D: TRBD1
J: TRBJ2-7
V: TRBV27
size: .

CDR3: CASSRGGSETQYF
DNA: TGTGCCAGCAGTAGAGGGGGCTCGGAGACCCAGTACTTC
D: TRBD1
J: TRBJ2-5
V: TRBV2
size: .

CDR3: CASSFGTSGQETQYF
DNA: TGCGCCAGCAGCTTCGGCACGTCAGGGCAAGAGACCCAGTACTTC
D: .
J: TRBJ2-5
V: TRBV5-1
size: .

CDR3: CASATRGTDTQYF
DNA: TGTGCCAGCGCTACTCGGGGCACAGATACGCAGTATTTT
D: .
J: TRBJ2-3
V: TRBV7-3
size: .

CDR3: CASSQNRVFAEQFF
DNA: TGCGCCAGCAGCCAAAACCGGGTCTTCGCTGAGCAGTTCTTC
D: .
J: TRBJ2-1
V: TRBV4-1
size: .

CDR3: CASSQGLAGSYEQYF
DNA: TGTGCCAGCAGCCAAGGACTAGCGGGCTCCTACGAGCAGTACTTC
D: TRBD2
J: TRBJ2-7
V: TRBV4-2
size: medium-sized

CDR3: CASSQVSGTTSYEQYF
DNA: TGTGCCAGCAGCCAGGTTAGCGGGACAACTTCGTACGAGCAGTACTTC
D: TRBD2
J: TRBJ2-7
V: TRBV7-2
size: .

CDR3: CASSLMGAHHNEQFF
DNA: TGTGCCAGCAGCTTAATGGGGGCGCACCACAATGAGCAGTTCTTC
D: .
J: TRBJ2-1
V: TRBV7-9
size: .

CDR3: CASSSGGSYEQYF
DNA: TGCGCCAGCAGTAGCGGGGGGTCCTACGAGCAGTACTTC
D: TRBD2
J: TRBJ2-7
V: TRBV5-1
size: .

CDR3: CASSLAADYYNEQFF
DNA: TGTGCCAGCAGCTTAGCGGCGGACTACTACAATGAGCAGTTCTTC
D: .
J: TRBJ2-1
V: TRBV7-2
size: .

CDR3: CASSVGWGGPYEQYF
DNA: TGTGCCAGCAGCGTAGGCTGGGGAGGCCCCTACGAGCAGTACTTC
D: .
J: TRBJ2-7
V: TRBV9
size: .

CDR3: CASSLAGGATQYF
DNA: TGTGCCAGCAGCCTAGCGGGGGGCGCTACGCAGTATTTT
D: TRBD2
J: TRBJ2-3
V: TRBV5-8
size: few

CDR3: CASSTDRPNTEAFF
DNA: TGCGCCAGCAGCACAGACAGGCCGAACACTGAAGCTTTCTTT
D: .
J: TRBJ1-1
V: TRBV5-1
size: .

CDR3: CASSLSGTASYEQYF
DNA: TGTGCCAGCAGTTTATCGGGGACAGCCTCCTACGAGCAGTACTTC
D: TRBD1
J: TRBJ2-7
V: TRBV28
size: .

CDR3: CATSEALAGAGSYNEQFF
DNA: TGTGCCACCAGCGAGGCCCTAGCGGGAGCAGGATCCTACAATGAGCAGTTCTTC
D: TRBD2
J: TRBJ2-1
V: TRBV15
size: few

CDR3: CASSLGAGYTGELFF
DNA: TGTGCCAGCAGCTTAGGAGCGGGGTACACCGGGGAGCTGTTTTTT
D: TRBD2
J: TRBJ2-2
V: TRBV11-2
size: .

CDR3: CASSRSAAGRSNEKLFF
DNA: TGTGCCAGCAGCCGGTCCGCGGCGGGACGAAGTAATGAAAAACTGTTTTTT
D: .
J: TRBJ1-4
V: TRBV5-5
size: once

CDR3: CASSEDRDQETQYF
DNA: TGTGCCAGCAGTGAGGACAGGGACCAAGAGACCCAGTACTTC
D: TRBD1
J: TRBJ2-5
V: TRBV6-1
size: .

CDR3: CASKPGLAYNEQFF
DNA: TGTGCCAGCAAGCCGGGACTAGCGTACAATGAGCAGTTCTTC
D: TRBD2
J: TRBJ2-1
V: TRBV6-5
size: .

CDR3: CASSGRLGGPQPQHF
DNA: TGTGCCAGCAGTGGGAGGCTGGGAGGCCCTCAGCCCCAGCATTTT
D: .
J: TRBJ1-5
V: TRBV2
size: few

CDR3: CASSGGAEWTQYF
DNA: TGCGCCAGCAGCGGGGGGGCCGAGTGGACGCAGTATTTT
D: TRBD2
J: TRBJ2-3
V: TRBV10-1
size: .

CDR3: CASYRGRSISYNEQFF
DNA: TGTGCCAGTTATCGCGGGAGGTCTATCTCCTACAATGAGCAGTTCTTC
D: TRBD2
J: TRBJ2-1
V: TRBV28
size: .

CDR3: CASSLAQGGETQYF
DNA: TGTGCCAGCAGCTTAGCACAGGGGGGAGAGACCCAGTACTTC
D: TRBD1
J: TRBJ2-5
V: TRBV7-9
size: few

CDR3: CASSLTGSEAFF
DNA: TGTGCCAGCAGCTTAACAGGGTCTGAAGCTTTCTTT
D: .
J: TRBJ1-1
V: TRBV7-2
size: .

CDR3: CASSIGGQGRYTGELFF
DNA: TGTGCCAGTAGTATAGGGGGACAGGGTCGATACACCGGGGAGCTGTTTTTT
D: TRBD1
J: TRBJ2-2
V: TRBV19
size: .

CDR3: CASSQDLLAGASTQYF
DNA: TGTGCCAGCAGCCAAGATCTCCTAGCGGGAGCAAGTACGCAGTATTTT
D: TRBD2
J: TRBJ2-3
V: TRBV4-2
size: .

CDR3: CASSPDRHNEQFF
DNA: TGTGCCAGCTCACCGGACAGACACAATGAGCAGTTCTTC
D: .
J: TRBJ2-1
V: TRBV18
size: .

CDR3: CASSVKGGGEKLFF
DNA: TGTGCCAGCAGCGTGAAGGGAGGAGGGGAAAAACTGTTTTTT
D: .
J: TRBJ1-4
V: TRBV9
size: .

CDR3: CAWGSGSYEQYF
DNA: TGTGCCTGGGGCTCGGGCTCCTACGAGCAGTACTTC
D: .
J: TRBJ2-7
V: TRBV30
size: .

CDR3: CASSIGQGGRTEAFF
DNA: TGTGCCAGTAGTATCGGACAGGGGGGACGGACTGAAGCTTTCTTT
D: TRBD1
J: TRBJ1-1
V: TRBV19
size: .